This T cell receptor beta chain was captured in a study of T cell clones after liver transplantation. Study at large: Samples came pre-transplant, pre-randomization before withdrawal, and post-randomization after withdrawal ended.

Sequencing was performed with immunoSEQ multiplex PCR; in TCRdb, only in-frame clones are kept and a portion is missing. The table includes approximately 18,000 clones, 85% to 90% detected once. Points from the study as a whole: Post-transplant time points were not standardized, so conclusions are preliminary.

Regarding this clone: Its antigen is currently unknown.

Trimming pared 1 base from V and 0 bases from J, leaving 19 bases between. The CDR3 extends over 19 amino acids. Germline loops: CDR1 MNHEY, CDR2 SMNVEV (reference sequence). The input for sequencing was CD8+ T cells from blood, taken almost 47 months after liver transplant. The chain links TRBV27 to TRBJ2-1; no firm D call. The clonotype comes from a human patient who received a liver transplant. Some T cells may arise from the graft donor. The CDR3 protein is CASSLFPPEVLSSYNEQFF. CDR3 bases: TGTGCCAGCAGTTTATTCCCTCCAGAGGTTTTGAGCTCCTACAATGAGCAGTTCTTC.